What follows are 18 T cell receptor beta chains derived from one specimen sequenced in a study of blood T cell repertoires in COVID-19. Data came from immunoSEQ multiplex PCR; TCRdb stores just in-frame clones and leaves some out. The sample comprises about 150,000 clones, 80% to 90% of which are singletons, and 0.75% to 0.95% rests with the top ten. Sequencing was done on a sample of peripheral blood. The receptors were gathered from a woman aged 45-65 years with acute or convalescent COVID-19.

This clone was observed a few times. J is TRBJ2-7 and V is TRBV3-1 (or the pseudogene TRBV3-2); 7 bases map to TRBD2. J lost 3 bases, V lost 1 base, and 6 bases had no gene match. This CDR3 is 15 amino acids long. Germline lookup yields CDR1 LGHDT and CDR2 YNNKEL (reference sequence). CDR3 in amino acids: CASSQVAGVFYEQYF. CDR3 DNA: TGTGCCAGCAGCCAAGTGGCGGGAGTATTCTACGAGCAGTACTTC.

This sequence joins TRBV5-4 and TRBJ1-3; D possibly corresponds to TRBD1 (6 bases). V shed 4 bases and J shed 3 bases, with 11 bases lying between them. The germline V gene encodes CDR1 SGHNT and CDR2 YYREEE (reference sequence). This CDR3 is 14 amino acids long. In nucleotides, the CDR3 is TGTGCCAGCAGCACCACAGGGAATGGAAACACCATATATTTT. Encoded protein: CASSTTGNGNTIYF.

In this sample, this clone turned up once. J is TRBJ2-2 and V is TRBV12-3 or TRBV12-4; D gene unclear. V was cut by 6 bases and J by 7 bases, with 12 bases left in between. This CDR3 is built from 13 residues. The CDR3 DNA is TGTGCCAGCAGCCCCAGCAGAGGCGGGGAGCTGTTTTTT. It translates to CASSPSRGGELFF.

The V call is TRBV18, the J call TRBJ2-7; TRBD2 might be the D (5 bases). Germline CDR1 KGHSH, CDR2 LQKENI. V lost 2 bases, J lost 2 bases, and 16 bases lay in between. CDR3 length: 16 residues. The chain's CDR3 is CASSPNKAVIPYEQYF. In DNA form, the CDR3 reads TGTGCCAGCTCACCAAATAAAGCGGTGATACCCTACGAGCAGTACTTC.

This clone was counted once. The CDR3 region is CSASESGGPSYNEQFF. Written as DNA, the CDR3 is TGCAGTGCTAGTGAGTCGGGAGGCCCCTCCTACAATGAGCAGTTCTTC. The chain recombines TRBV20-1 with TRBJ2-1; 7 nucleotides match TRBD2. This CDR3 is 16 amino acids long. The J segment lost 0 bases and the V segment lost 3 bases, leaving 8 bases of the junction unmatched. Germline CDR1 DFQATT, CDR2 SNEGSKA (reference sequence).

The CDR3 loop is CATSSAPDTEAFF. The CDR3 nucleotides are TGTGCCACCAGCAGTGCCCCGGACACTGAAGCTTTCTTT. The gene calls are TRBV15 and TRBJ1-1; D gene ambiguous. From germline, CDR1 is LNHNV and CDR2 YYDKDF (reference sequence). The CDR3 has 13 amino acids. V lost 3 bases and J 3 bases, leaving 8 bases between the germline ends.

The CDR3: CASSLPLGGQETQYF. The CDR3 coding sequence is TGTGCCAGCAGCTTACCCCTAGGGGGACAAGAGACCCAGTACTTC. The V gene is TRBV7-8, the J gene TRBJ2-5; D is perhaps TRBD1 (6 bases). The CDR3 spans 15 residues. CDR1 is SGHVS, CDR2 FQNEAQ, per germline. The V end lost 2 bases, the J end lost 2 bases, and 12 bases lay between the germline ends.

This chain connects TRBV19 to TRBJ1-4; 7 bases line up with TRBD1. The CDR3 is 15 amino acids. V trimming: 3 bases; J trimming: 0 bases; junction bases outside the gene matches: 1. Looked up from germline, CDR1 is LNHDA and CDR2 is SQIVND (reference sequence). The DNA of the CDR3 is TGTGCCAGTAGTATCCAGGGGGCAACTAATGAAAAACTGTTTTTT. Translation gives CASSIQGATNEKLFF.

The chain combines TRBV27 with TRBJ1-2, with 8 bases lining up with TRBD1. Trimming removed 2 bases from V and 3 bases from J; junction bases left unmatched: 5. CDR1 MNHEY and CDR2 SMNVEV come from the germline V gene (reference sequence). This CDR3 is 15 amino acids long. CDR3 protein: CASSLTGRGHYGYTF. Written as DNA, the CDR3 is TGTGCCAGCAGTTTAACTGGCAGGGGGCACTATGGCTACACCTTC.

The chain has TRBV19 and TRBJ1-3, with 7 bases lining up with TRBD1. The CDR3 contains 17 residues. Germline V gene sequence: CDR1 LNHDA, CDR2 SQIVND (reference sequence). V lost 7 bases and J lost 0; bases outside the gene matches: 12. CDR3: CASTHWDSAHSGNTIYF. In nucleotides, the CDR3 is TGTGCCAGTACCCACTGGGACAGTGCCCACTCTGGAAACACCATATATTTT.

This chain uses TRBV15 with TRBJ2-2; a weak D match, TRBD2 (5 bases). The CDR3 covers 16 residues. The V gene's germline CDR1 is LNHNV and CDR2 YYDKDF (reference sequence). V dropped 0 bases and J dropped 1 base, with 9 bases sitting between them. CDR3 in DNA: TGTGCCACCAGCAGAGATTTAGGAGGGAACACCGGGGAGCTGTTTTTT. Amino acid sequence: CATSRDLGGNTGELFF.

The CDR3 DNA follows: TGTGCCAGCAGCCCCGGGACAGGGATCTCCGGGGAGCTGTTTTTT. Translating gives CASSPGTGISGELFF. The chain carries TRBV5-6 and TRBJ2-2; 9 nucleotides line up with TRBD1. V was pared by 4 bases and J by 6 bases, with 7 bases of the junction left unmatched. The CDR3 has 15 amino acids. CDR1 is SGHDT, CDR2 YYEEEE, per germline.

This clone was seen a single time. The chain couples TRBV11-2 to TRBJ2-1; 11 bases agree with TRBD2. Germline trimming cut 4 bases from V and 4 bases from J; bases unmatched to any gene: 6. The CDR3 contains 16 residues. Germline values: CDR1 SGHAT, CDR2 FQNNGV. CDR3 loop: CASSSPGTSGYNEQFF. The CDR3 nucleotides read TGTGCCAGCAGCTCCCCCGGGACTAGCGGTTACAATGAGCAGTTCTTC.

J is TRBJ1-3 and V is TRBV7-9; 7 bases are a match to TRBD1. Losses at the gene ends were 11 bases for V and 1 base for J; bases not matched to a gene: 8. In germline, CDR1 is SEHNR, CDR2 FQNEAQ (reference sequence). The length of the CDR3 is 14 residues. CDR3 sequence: CAGRQGVSGNTIYF. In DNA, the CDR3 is TGTGCCGGCCGACAGGGAGTATCTGGAAACACCATATATTTT. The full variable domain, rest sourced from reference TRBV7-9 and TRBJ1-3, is DTGVSQNPRHKITKRGQNVTFRCDPISEHNRLYWYRQTLGQGPEFLTYFQNEAQLEKSRLLSDRFSAERPKGSFSTLEIQRTEQGDSAMYLCAGRQGVSGNTIYFGEGSWLTVV.

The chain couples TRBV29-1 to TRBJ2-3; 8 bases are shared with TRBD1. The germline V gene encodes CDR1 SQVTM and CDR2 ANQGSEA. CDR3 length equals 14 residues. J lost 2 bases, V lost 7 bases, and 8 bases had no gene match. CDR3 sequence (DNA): TGCAGCGCGGCAACAGGGGGACCCACAGATACGCAGTATTTT. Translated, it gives CSAATGGPTDTQYF.

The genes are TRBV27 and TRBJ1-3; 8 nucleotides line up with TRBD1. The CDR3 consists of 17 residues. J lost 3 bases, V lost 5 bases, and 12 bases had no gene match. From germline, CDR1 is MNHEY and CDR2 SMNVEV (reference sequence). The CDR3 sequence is CASSPYEQGGLGNTIYF. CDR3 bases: TGTGCCAGCAGTCCCTATGAACAGGGGGGCCTTGGAAACACCATATATTTT.

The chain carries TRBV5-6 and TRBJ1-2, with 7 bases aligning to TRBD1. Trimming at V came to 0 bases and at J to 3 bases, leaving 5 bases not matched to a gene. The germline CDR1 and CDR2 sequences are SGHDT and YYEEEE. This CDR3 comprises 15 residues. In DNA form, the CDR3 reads TGTGCCAGCAGCTTGGTAGGACAGGACCACTATGGCTACACCTTC. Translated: CASSLVGQDHYGYTF.

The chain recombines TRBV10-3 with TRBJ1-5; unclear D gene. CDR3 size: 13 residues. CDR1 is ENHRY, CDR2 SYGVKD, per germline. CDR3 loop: CATATSVDQPQHF. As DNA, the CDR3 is TGTGCTACGGCGACTTCAGTCGATCAGCCCCAGCATTTT.